These T cell receptor beta chains were read from a single sample in a study of response to subunit inactivated influenza vaccine. TCRdb itself ran the RT-PCR reads through MiXCR, one entry per CDR3 protein. The sample consists of 500,000 or so distinct CDR3 sequences, 16% of them appearing once. Sample: CD4+ T cells sorted from PBMCs, taken 23 months after vaccination. All receptors come from a man aged 50 to 69 who received an inactivated influenza vaccine. CDR3s include the opening cysteine and the closing phenylalanine or tryptophan. The size of a clone is reported for some rows only, either as once, few or many, or as a class for expanded clones.

few,TRBV20-1,CSASDGGELFF
.,TRBV20-1,CSARELAGYEQYF
few,TRBV5-5,CASSNREYDSPLHF
few,TRBV2,CASTGTNTGELFF
few,TRBV20-1,CSARGLAGGTPTDTQYF
.,TRBV3-1,CASSQAHRGANVLTF
.,TRBV15,CATSRAGLGYEQYF
many,TRBV29-1,CSVGQGLDNEQYF
.,TRBV20-1,CSARDPVGFYNEQFF
.,TRBV18,CASSPPTNEQYF
.,TRBV7-2,CASSLASAVDTQYF
few,TRBV7-9,CASSLTGGVYNEQFF
many,TRBV20-1,CSARETGRTDTQYF
many,TRBV5-1,CASSLGGDSNQPQHF
.,TRBV7-8,CASSSYSGSTDTQYF
few,TRBV12-3/TRBV12-4,CASRPSGSIGYTF
few,TRBV6-1,CASSETPRGPYGYTF
few,TRBV4-2,CASSQDDRDYGYTF
.,TRBV10-3,CAISESGSTRPYTF
few,TRBV10-3,CAISQGGVGTSGANVLTF
many,TRBV7-2,CASSYLAGPYNEQFF
few,TRBV6-1,CASSEWNGYGYTF
.,TRBV14,CASSPRDSRKETQYF
few,TRBV20-1,CSAGGQGNYEQYF
few,TRBV10-3,CAINPSGGIEEQFF
.,TRBV12-3/TRBV12-4,CASSFEMNTGELFF
.,TRBV6-1,CASSGAAGGELFF
few,TRBV4-3,CASSQSEPRQSSSGNTIYF
few,TRBV15,CATSRAATNEKLFF
.,TRBV4-2,CASSQGAQPQHF
.,TRBV7-9,CASSVAGLNSPLHF
few,TRBV3-1,CASSQVLAAYSYEQYF
many,TRBV7-2,CASSLDGGTDTQYF
.,TRBV6-2/TRBV6-3,CASSSTRVTTWGNQPQHF
.,TRBV10-3,CAISESTRTSGRWDTQYF
.,TRBV29-1,CSVGSRQGVSYNEQFF
.,TRBV5-1,CASSLAGNSGETQYF
.,TRBV15,CATSRRLAGGLFRSYNEQFF
.,TRBV5-1,CASSLGSWPQETQYF
.,TRBV7-9,CASSLETGDFEAFF
.,TRBV14,CASSQDWGQTYEQYF
.,TRBV27,CASRAVAGSAGNEQFF
few,TRBV5-1,CASSLEPGGSEAFF
few,TRBV4-3,CASSQDRTAYNEQFF
.,TRBV2,CASSASEGYEQYF
.,TRBV7-9,CASSSWTGNGSPLHF
.,TRBV5-1,CASSPRTGGVGNEQFF
.,TRBV20-1,CSARDTGQPQHF
few,TRBV12-3/TRBV12-4,CASSRTASGADTQYF
.,TRBV10-3,CAIQSSGTSTDTQYF
few,TRBV4-1,CASSPRHNTGELFF
.,TRBV10-3,CAISESRDTGDTQYF
few,TRBV11-2,CASSGMAGAPSYEQYF
.,TRBV20-1,CSASGLAGEKQFF
.,TRBV7-9,CASSSVGQGTEAFF